The T cell receptor beta chain under discussion was sequenced for a study of blood T cell repertoires in COVID-19. About the study: Sources were T cells, B-cell-depleted T cells, or PBMCs; the material itself was cDNA or gDNA.

Here immunoSEQ multiplex PCR was the method, and the copy in TCRdb shows in-frame clones only, minus some. The sample carries around 300,000 clones, 87% recorded once. The CDR3 has 14 residues. CDR1 is SGHAT and CDR2 is FQNNGV in the germline V gene. V was trimmed by 4 bases and J by 2 bases, leaving 11 bases between them. Sequencing used peripheral blood. The J gene is TRBJ2-5, the V gene TRBV11-2; D gene ambiguous. The sequence came from a young man with active or convalescent COVID-19. The CDR3 DNA follows: TGTGCCAGCAGCTCCCCAAGAACTCAAGAGACCCAGTACTTC. The encoded protein is CASSSPRTQETQYF.